This T cell receptor beta chain was retrieved from a study of blood T cell repertoires in COVID-19 (TCRdb year 2020). As for the study more broadly: Collaborator samples came from the United States, Italy and Spain and covered acute and convalescent phases of COVID-19. Subjects who had been exposed to COVID-19, were actively infected with it, or had recovered from it provided the deeply sampled blood TCRbeta repertoires that made up the dataset. The repertoires were released in a freely available public database meant as a resource for research on the immune response to SARS-CoV-2. Nearly every sample came with metadata listing a de-identified subject ID, COVID-19 status, age in years and sex. Samples came from the ongoing ImmuneRACE study (first 160 participants) plus 1,254 subjects from 6 global collaborators. The prospective study material was composed of cDNA or gDNA derived from T cells, B-cell-depleted T cells, or PBMCs. HLA class I and class II types, where available, came from metadata supplied by the sample provider rather than from assay-based typing.

The collaborating institutions used their own protocols to collect whole blood in K2EDTA tubes. For TCRbeta analysis, collaborator samples were shipped as frozen whole blood, as isolated PBMCs, or as DNA extracted from either sample type. The research as a whole found: The quantity of clinical and demographic metadata differed by source and by participant and was supplied without curation.

TCRbeta CDR3 regions were amplified from genomic DNA by means of the immunoSEQ Assay, a bias-controlled multiplex PCR. As for the original processing: The number of nucleated cells in each sample was estimated by amplification of reference gene primers within the assay. To quantify the absolute abundance of each unique TCRbeta CDR3 rearrangement, sequence reads were collapsed and filtered. Productive Simpson clonality was computed per sample as the square root of Simpson's diversity index over productive rearrangements. As stored in TCRdb, this immuneACCESS dataset retains in-frame rearrangements with V and J assigned. A fraction of the clones does not appear; measured against another copy, unresolved V genes explain less than half of the discrepancy, and the remainder lacks a known reason. Clone size and the V and J calls come from that table; the DNA yielded D and trimming. The sample data list about 190,000 clones, and about four fifths of these were observed just once. The top ten constitute roughly 6.7% of the sample.

Details on this clone: No cognate antigen has been identified for it. There are no base qualities to consult, and no much larger clone falls within one base.

This TCR came from a man aged 60 to 75 with acute or convalescent COVID-19. What was sequenced was peripheral blood.

In nucleotide form, the sequence is TGTGCCAGCAGCTTGGTTTTAACGGGGACTGAAGCTTTCTTT. It specifies CASSLVLTGTEAFF. Here the chain combines TRBV5-6 and TRBJ1-1, with the D gene uncertain. Measured from the cysteine to the phenylalanine, the CDR3 is 14 residues long. Here the CDR3 DNA is all that survives: 42 bases in frame from base 1. CDR1 and CDR2 were assigned from the germline V gene as SGHDT and YYEEEE. V gives up 0 bases and J gives up 5 bases, and the segment between their germline ends measures 11 bases. With the rest looked up from the reference TRBV5-6 and TRBJ1-1 genes rather than sequenced, the full variable domain is DAGVTQSPTHLIKTRGQQVTLRCSPKSGHDTVSWYQQALGQGPQFIFQYYEEEERQRGNFPDRFSGHQFPNYSSELNVNALLLGDSALYLCASSLVLTGTEAFFGQGTRLTVV.